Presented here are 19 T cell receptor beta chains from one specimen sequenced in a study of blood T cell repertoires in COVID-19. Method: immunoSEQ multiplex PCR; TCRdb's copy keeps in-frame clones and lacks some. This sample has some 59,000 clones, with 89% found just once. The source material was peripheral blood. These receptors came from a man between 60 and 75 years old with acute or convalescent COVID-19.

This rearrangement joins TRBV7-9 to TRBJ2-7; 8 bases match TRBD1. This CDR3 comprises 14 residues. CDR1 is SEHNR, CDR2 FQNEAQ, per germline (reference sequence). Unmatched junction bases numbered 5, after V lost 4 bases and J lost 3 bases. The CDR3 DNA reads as TGTGCCAGCAGCTCGGACAGGGTAGGCTACGAGCAGTACTTC. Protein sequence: CASSSDRVGYEQYF.

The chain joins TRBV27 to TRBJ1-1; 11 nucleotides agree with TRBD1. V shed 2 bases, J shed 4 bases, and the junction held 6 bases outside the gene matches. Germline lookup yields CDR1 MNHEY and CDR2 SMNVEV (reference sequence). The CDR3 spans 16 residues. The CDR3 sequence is CASSLVGQGGITEAFF. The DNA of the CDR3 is TGTGCCAGCAGTTTAGTGGGACAGGGGGGTATCACTGAAGCTTTCTTT.

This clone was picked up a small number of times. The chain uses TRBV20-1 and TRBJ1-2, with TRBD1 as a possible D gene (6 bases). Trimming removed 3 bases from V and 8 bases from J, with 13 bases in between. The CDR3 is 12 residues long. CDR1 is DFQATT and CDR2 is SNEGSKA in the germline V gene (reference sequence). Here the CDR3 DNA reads TGCAGTGCTAGTGGTCAGGGGAACGGCTACACCTTC. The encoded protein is CSASGQGNGYTF.

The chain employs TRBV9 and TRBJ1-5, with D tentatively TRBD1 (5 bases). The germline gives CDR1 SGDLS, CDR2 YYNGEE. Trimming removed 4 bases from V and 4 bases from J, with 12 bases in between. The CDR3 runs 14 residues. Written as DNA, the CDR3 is TGTGCCAGCAGCCCTACAGGCGGAAATCAGCCCCAGCATTTT. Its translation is CASSPTGGNQPQHF.

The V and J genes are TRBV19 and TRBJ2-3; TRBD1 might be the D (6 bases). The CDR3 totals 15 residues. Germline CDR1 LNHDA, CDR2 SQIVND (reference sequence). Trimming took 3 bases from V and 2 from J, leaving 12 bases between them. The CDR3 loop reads CASSITGFHTDTQYF. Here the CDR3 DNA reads TGTGCCAGTAGTATCACAGGGTTCCACACAGATACGCAGTATTTT.

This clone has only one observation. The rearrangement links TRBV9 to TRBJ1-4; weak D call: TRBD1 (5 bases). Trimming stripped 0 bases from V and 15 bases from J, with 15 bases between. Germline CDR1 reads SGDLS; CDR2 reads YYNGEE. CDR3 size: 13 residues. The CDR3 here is CASSVDGAGEVFF. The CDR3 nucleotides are TGTGCCAGCAGCGTAGATGGGGCAGGAGAGGTGTTTTTT.

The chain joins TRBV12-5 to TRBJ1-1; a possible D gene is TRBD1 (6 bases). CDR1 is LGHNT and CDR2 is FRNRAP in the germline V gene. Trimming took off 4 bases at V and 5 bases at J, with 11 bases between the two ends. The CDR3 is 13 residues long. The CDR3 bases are TGTGCTAGTGGTTCACAGGGTGAAACTGAAGCTTTCTTT. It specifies CASGSQGETEAFF.

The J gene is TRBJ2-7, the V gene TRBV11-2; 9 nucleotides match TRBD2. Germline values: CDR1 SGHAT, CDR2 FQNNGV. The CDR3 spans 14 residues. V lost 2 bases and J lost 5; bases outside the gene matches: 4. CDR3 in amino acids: CASSLTSGSHEQYF. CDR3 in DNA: TGTGCCAGCAGCTTAACTAGCGGGTCCCACGAGCAGTACTTC.

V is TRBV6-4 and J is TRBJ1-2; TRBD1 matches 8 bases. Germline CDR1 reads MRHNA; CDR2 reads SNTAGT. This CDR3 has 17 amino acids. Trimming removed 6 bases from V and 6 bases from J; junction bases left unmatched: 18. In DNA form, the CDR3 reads TGTGCCAGCAGCCCGACCGACAACAGACAGGGGCGCAATGGCTACACCTTC. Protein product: CASSPTDNRQGRNGYTF.

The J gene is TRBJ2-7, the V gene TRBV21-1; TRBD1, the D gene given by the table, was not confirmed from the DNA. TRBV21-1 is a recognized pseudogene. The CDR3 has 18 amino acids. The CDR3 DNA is TGTGCCAGCAGCACCAACACCCCCACAGGGCACCTAGGCTACGAGCAGTACTTC. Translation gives CASSTNTPTGHLGYEQYF.

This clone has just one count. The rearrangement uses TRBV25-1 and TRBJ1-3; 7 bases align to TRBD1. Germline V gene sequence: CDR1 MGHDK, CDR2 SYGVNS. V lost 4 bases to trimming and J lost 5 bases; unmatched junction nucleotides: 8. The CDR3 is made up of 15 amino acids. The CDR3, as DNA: TGTGCCAGCAGTGTCCCACAGGGGCTAAGAAACACCATATATTTT. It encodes CASSVPQGLRNTIYF.

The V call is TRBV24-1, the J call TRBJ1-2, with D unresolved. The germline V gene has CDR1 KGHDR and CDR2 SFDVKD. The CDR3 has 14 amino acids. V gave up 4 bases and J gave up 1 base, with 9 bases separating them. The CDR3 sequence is CATSDPTDNYGYTF. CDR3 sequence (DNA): TGTGCCACCAGTGACCCAACAGATAACTATGGCTACACCTTC.

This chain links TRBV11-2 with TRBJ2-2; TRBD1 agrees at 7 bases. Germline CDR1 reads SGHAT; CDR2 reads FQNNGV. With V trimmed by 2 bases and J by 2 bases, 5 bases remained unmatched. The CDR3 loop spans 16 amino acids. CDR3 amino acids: CASSLRRQGNTGELFF. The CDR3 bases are TGTGCCAGCAGCTTACGGCGACAGGGAAACACCGGGGAGCTGTTTTTT. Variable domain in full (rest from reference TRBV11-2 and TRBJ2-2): EAGVAQSPRYKIIEKRQSVAFWCNPISGHATLYWYQQILGQGPKLLIQFQNNGVVDDSQLPKDRFSAERLKGVDSTLKIQPAKLEDSAVYLCASSLRRQGNTGELFFGEGSRLTVL.

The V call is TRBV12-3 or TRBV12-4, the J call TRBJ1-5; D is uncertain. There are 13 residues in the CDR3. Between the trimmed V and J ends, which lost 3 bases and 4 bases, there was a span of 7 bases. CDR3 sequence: CASSLVANQPQHF. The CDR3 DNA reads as TGTGCCAGCAGTTTGGTCGCGAATCAGCCCCAGCATTTT.

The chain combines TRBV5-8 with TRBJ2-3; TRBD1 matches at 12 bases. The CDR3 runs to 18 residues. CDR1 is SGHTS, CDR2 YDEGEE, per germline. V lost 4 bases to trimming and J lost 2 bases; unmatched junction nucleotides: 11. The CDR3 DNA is TGTGCCAGCAGCAAGGGACAGGGGGCCCTATCGGTCACAGATACGCAGTATTTT. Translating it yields CASSKGQGALSVTDTQYF. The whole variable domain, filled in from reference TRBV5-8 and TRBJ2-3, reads EAGVTQSPTHLIKTRGQQATLRCSPISGHTSVYWYQQALGLGLQFLLWYDEGEERNRGNFPPRFSGRQFPNYSSELNVNALELEDSALYLCASSKGQGALSVTDTQYFGPGTRLTVL.

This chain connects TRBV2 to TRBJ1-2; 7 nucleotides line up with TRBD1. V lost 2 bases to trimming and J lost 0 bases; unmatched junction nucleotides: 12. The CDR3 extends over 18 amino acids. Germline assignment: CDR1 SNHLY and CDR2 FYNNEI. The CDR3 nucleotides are TGTGCCAGCAGTGAATTGAAGGGACAGTACCTTCCTAACTATGGCTACACCTTC. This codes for CASSELKGQYLPNYGYTF.

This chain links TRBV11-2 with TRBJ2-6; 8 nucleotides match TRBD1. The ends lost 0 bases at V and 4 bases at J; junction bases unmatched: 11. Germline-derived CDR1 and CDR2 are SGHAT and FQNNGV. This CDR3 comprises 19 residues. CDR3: CASSLDNTGGALGANVLTF. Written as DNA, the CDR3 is TGTGCCAGCAGCTTAGATAACACAGGGGGAGCCTTAGGGGCCAACGTCCTGACTTTC.

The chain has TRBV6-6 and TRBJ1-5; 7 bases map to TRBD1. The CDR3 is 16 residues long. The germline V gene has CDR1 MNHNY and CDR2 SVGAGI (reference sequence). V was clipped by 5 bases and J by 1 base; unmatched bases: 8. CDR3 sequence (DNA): TGTGCCAGCAGTCCTAGGACAGGAGGGAGCAATCAGCCCCAGCATTTT. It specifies CASSPRTGGSNQPQHF.

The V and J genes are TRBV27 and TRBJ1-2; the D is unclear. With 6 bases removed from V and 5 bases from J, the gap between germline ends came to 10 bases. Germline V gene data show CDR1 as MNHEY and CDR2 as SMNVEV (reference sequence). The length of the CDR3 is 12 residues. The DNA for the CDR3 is TGTGCCAGCAGGGGGAGAGGGTATGGCTACACCTTC. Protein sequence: CASRGRGYGYTF.